This TCR beta chain was retrieved from a study of beta chain features in type 1 diabetes. Study results and limitations: These data did not resolve whether HLA type affects TCRB rearrangement.

Comments on this clone: Its antigen remains unknown.

Every isolated RNA sample was fully reverse transcribed, so sequencing captured expressed TCRB transcripts. The method was immunoSEQ multiplex PCR; TCRdb's version includes in-frame clones alone and lacks a portion of them. The table lists about 900,000 clones, about a sixth of them singletons, with 0.023% in the top ten. The CDR3 runs 15 residues. V was pared by 6 bases and J by 8 bases, with 20 bases between. Germline V gene sequence: CDR1 MNHEY, CDR2 SMNVEV (reference sequence). The source of this sequence is a woman between 18 and 29 years old in good health. The rearrangement links TRBV27 to TRBJ2-1; D possibly corresponds to TRBD2 (6 bases). The sample consisted of naive CD4+ T cells from blood. The CDR3 protein is CASSLQRRRGDEQFF. The CDR3 nucleotides read TGTGCCAGCAGCCTTCAGAGACGGAGGGGCGATGAGCAGTTCTTC.